Following are 27 T cell receptor beta chains from one sample sequenced in a study of blood T cell repertoires in COVID-19. The method was immunoSEQ multiplex PCR; TCRdb's version includes in-frame clones alone and lacks a portion of them. The sample has nearly 100,000 clones, approximately 86% seen once; the top ten hold over 1.5%. Sequencing was performed on peripheral blood. These receptors came from an older man with acute or convalescent COVID-19.

The gene calls are TRBV7-3 and TRBJ2-3, with D perhaps TRBD2 (6 bases). Trimming cost V 5 bases and J 5 bases, with 17 bases left between them. The CDR3 length is 15 residues. Looked up from germline, CDR1 is SGHTA and CDR2 is FQGTGA. The CDR3 sequence: CASSEFGRDLDTQYF. The DNA of the CDR3 is TGTGCCAGCAGCGAATTCGGGCGGGATTTAGATACGCAGTATTTT.

CDR3 DNA sequence: TGTGCCAGCAGCCCGCTGGGCAGGGGCGCGGACACCGGGGAGCTGTTTTTT. Amino acids: CASSPLGRGADTGELFF. This chain connects TRBV11-3 to TRBJ2-2, with D perhaps TRBD1 (6 bases). This CDR3 has 17 residues. Germline CDR1 is SGHNT and CDR2 is YENEEA. Trimming took 5 bases from V and 3 from J, leaving 19 bases between them.

The chain combines TRBV3-1 (or the pseudogene TRBV3-2) with TRBJ2-7, with 7 bases identical to TRBD2. The germline V gene encodes CDR1 LGHDT and CDR2 YNNKEL (reference sequence). The CDR3 totals 13 residues. Losses at the gene ends were 4 bases for V and 6 bases for J; bases not matched to a gene: 6. The CDR3: CASSPPLALEQYF. CDR3 sequence (DNA): TGTGCCAGCAGCCCCCCACTAGCGCTCGAGCAGTACTTC.

V gene TRBV7-6 combines with J gene TRBJ2-7, with D perhaps matching TRBD1 (6 bases). Trimming cost V 2 bases and J 0 bases, with 11 bases left between them. This CDR3 contains 15 residues. The germline gives CDR1 SGHVS, CDR2 FNYEAQ. DNA for the CDR3: TGTGCCAGCAGCTTACAGGGGTATAGCTCCTACGAGCAGTACTTC. Protein product: CASSLQGYSSYEQYF.

This clone was counted a single time. The chain carries TRBV30 and TRBJ2-1; D is perhaps TRBD2 (5 bases). Germline values: CDR1 GTSNPN, CDR2 SVGIG (reference sequence). The CDR3 has 15 residues. Trimming cost V 0 bases and J 2 bases, with 11 bases left between them. CDR3 protein: CAWSVNRGAYNEQFF. As DNA, the CDR3 is TGTGCCTGGAGTGTAAATCGGGGTGCCTACAATGAGCAGTTCTTC.

The CDR3 DNA sequence: TGTGCCAGCAGTCGGGAGTTAGCCAAAAACATTCAGTACTTC. Protein: CASSRELAKNIQYF. This rearrangement joins TRBV2 to TRBJ2-4; D is perhaps TRBD2 (6 bases). Germline CDR1 reads SNHLY; CDR2 reads FYNNEI. V lost 5 bases and J 0 bases, leaving 8 bases between the germline ends. CDR3 length: 14 amino acids.

The chain links TRBV4-3 to TRBJ2-1; D perhaps matches TRBD2 (6 bases). This CDR3 has 16 residues. Germline lookup yields CDR1 LGHNA and CDR2 YSLEER. Between the trimmed V and J ends, which lost 5 bases and 4 bases, there was a span of 18 bases. CDR3 residues: CASSLGGSGGYNEQFF. CDR3 DNA sequence: TGCGCCAGCAGCTTGGGGGGAAGCGGAGGGTACAATGAGCAGTTCTTC.

The CDR3 sequence is CASSRGGTTGELFF. The CDR3 DNA follows: TGTGCCAGCAGCCGGGGGGGGACCACCGGGGAGCTGTTTTTT. This sequence joins TRBV7-2 and TRBJ2-2, with 8 bases lining up with TRBD2. CDR1 SGHTA and CDR2 FQGNSA come from the germline V gene. The CDR3 runs 14 residues. V shed 5 bases, J shed 4 bases, and the junction held 3 bases outside the gene matches.

The chain combines TRBV19 with TRBJ1-4, with TRBD1 matching 8 bases. The V segment lost 5 bases and the J segment 8 bases; nucleotides outside the gene matches: 13. Germline V lookup: CDR1 LNHDA, CDR2 SQIVND (reference sequence). This CDR3 has 16 amino acids. The CDR3 sequence: CASSRPQTGVGEKLFF. The CDR3 bases are TGTGCCAGTAGTCGACCCCAGACAGGGGTTGGCGAAAAACTGTTTTTT.

This chain links TRBV15 with TRBJ1-4; TRBD1 matches at 7 bases. The CDR3 runs to 14 residues. The germline V gene encodes CDR1 LNHNV and CDR2 YYDKDF (reference sequence). The V segment lost 9 bases and the J segment 8 bases; nucleotides outside the gene matches: 12. The CDR3 coding sequence is TGTGCCACAATTCCCAGGGGGAGAAAGGAAAAACTGTTTTTT. This translates into CATIPRGRKEKLFF.

The CDR3 protein is CASSYREDKNTEAFF. Here the CDR3 DNA reads TGTGCCAGCAGTTACCGAGAGGATAAGAACACTGAAGCTTTCTTT. V gene TRBV6-5 combines with J gene TRBJ1-1; D is unresolved. This CDR3 region has 15 residues. The germline V gene has CDR1 MNHEY and CDR2 SVGAGI. Trimming took 2 bases from V and 1 from J, leaving 11 bases between them.

The chain couples TRBV7-2 to TRBJ1-1; 9 bases map to TRBD1. Germline assignment: CDR1 SGHTA and CDR2 FQGNSA. Germline trimming cut 5 bases from V and 3 bases from J; bases unmatched to any gene: 7. The CDR3 consists of 15 residues. Here the CDR3 reads CASSPTGGWDTEAFF. CDR3 DNA: TGTGCCAGCAGCCCGACAGGGGGGTGGGACACTGAAGCTTTCTTT.

The chain uses TRBV7-6 and TRBJ1-4; the D gene is possibly TRBD1 (5 bases). Trimming stripped 3 bases from V and 3 bases from J, with 11 bases between. Per germline, CDR1 SGHVS and CDR2 FNYEAQ. This CDR3 comprises 15 residues. The CDR3: CASSLRPGSNEKLFF. Here the CDR3 DNA reads TGTGCCAGCAGCTTGCGGCCAGGGTCTAATGAAAAACTGTTTTTT.

This chain connects TRBV7-3 to TRBJ1-1, with D perhaps matching TRBD1 (5 bases). CDR1 is SGHTA, CDR2 FQGTGA, per germline. Trimming shortened V by 5 bases and J by 0 bases, and 13 bases separated the two germline ends. The CDR3 loop spans 15 amino acids. The CDR3 protein is CASSDARAMNTEAFF. The CDR3 nucleotides read TGTGCCAGCAGCGACGCCAGGGCTATGAACACTGAAGCTTTCTTT. Combining the CDR3 with reference TRBV7-3 and TRBJ1-1 gives the whole variable domain GAGVSQTPSNKVTEKGKYVELRCDPISGHTALYWYRQSLGQGPEFLIYFQGTGAADDSGLPNDRFFAVRPEGSVSTLKIQRTERGDSAVYLCASSDARAMNTEAFFGQGTRLTVV.

The V and J genes are TRBV11-2 and TRBJ2-1, with 13 bases that match TRBD2. The CDR3 is 19 amino acids. Germline V gene lookup returns CDR1 SGHAT and CDR2 FQNNGV. V lost 6 bases and J lost 0; bases outside the gene matches: 11. This chain's CDR3 is CASRQTSGRPQSSYNEQFF. CDR3 bases: TGTGCCAGCAGGCAGACTAGCGGGAGGCCCCAAAGCTCCTACAATGAGCAGTTCTTC.

V is TRBV5-1 and J is TRBJ2-6; 7 nucleotides match TRBD1. CDR3 length: 18 residues. V trimming: 2 bases; J trimming: 0 bases; junction bases outside the gene matches: 8. Per germline, CDR1 SGHRS and CDR2 YFSETQ. CDR3 sequence (DNA): TGCGCCAGCAGCTTCGTAGGGGGCACCTTCTCTGGGGCCAACGTCCTGACTTTC. Amino acids: CASSFVGGTFSGANVLTF.

This chain's CDR3 is CAISGGQSSYEQYF. The CDR3 DNA sequence: TGTGCCATCAGTGGGGGACAGAGCTCCTACGAGCAGTACTTC. The chain joins TRBV10-3 to TRBJ2-7; 7 bases are a match to TRBD1. CDR1 ENHRY and CDR2 SYGVKD come from the germline V gene. This CDR3 is 14 amino acids long. With V trimmed by 4 bases and J by 0 bases, 3 bases remained unmatched.

The rearrangement joins TRBV21-1 to TRBJ1-5. TRBV21-1 is recorded as a pseudogene. The CDR3 has 17 amino acids. CDR3 DNA sequence: TGTGCCAGCAGTTCCGACGTGGGGGGGCAACAGAAGCAGCCCCAGCATTTT. It specifies CASSSDVGGQQKQPQHF.

The chain combines TRBV4-3 with TRBJ2-1; a possible D gene is TRBD2 (6 bases). CDR3 length equals 16 residues. Germline-derived CDR1 and CDR2 are LGHNA and YSLEER. V dropped 0 bases and J dropped 3 bases, with 12 bases sitting between them. The CDR3: CASSQDLRGNYNEQFF. In DNA form, the CDR3 reads TGCGCCAGCAGCCAAGATCTCCGGGGGAACTACAATGAGCAGTTCTTC.

The chain links TRBV4-3 to TRBJ2-1; 12 bases match TRBD2. Trimming removed 3 bases from V and 10 bases from J; junction bases left unmatched: 10. The CDR3 sequence is 16 residues long. Germline CDR1 and CDR2: LGHNA and YSLEER. The CDR3 reads CASSQGRLAGVQEQFF. CDR3 nucleotide sequence: TGCGCCAGCAGCCAGGGAAGACTAGCGGGAGTACAGGAGCAGTTCTTC.

Many counts were recorded for this clone. V gene TRBV30 combines with J gene TRBJ2-7; D ambiguous. V was pared by 2 bases and J by 3 bases, with 11 bases between. The CDR3 loop spans 13 amino acids. Per germline, CDR1 GTSNPN and CDR2 SVGIG (reference sequence). CDR3 protein: CAWSLERDYEQYF. CDR3 nucleotide sequence: TGTGCCTGGAGTTTAGAGAGAGACTACGAGCAGTACTTC.

The chain carries TRBV10-3 and TRBJ2-1, with 9 bases fitting TRBD2. Germline trimming cut 4 bases from V and 7 bases from J; bases unmatched to any gene: 2. Germline CDR1 ENHRY, CDR2 SYGVKD. The CDR3 length is 13 residues. CDR3 nucleotides: TGTGCCATCAGTGCCAGCGGGAGGAATGAGCAGTTCTTC. Translating it yields CAISASGRNEQFF.

V and J are TRBV5-1 and TRBJ1-2; no definite D call. Looked up from germline, CDR1 is SGHRS and CDR2 is YFSETQ. The CDR3 totals 14 residues. V was pared by 0 bases and J by 8 bases, with 14 bases between. Written as DNA, the CDR3 is TGCGCCAGCAGCTTGGGAGCAGCGGGAGCGGGCTACACCTTC. This gives the protein CASSLGAAGAGYTF. Based on the CDR3 plus reference TRBV5-1 and TRBJ1-2, the full variable domain is KAGVTQTPRYLIKTRGQQVTLSCSPISGHRSVSWYQQTPGQGLQFLFEYFSETQRNKGNFPGRFSGRQFSNSRSEMNVSTLELGDSALYLCASSLGAAGAGYTFGSGTRLTVV.

V usage is TRBV7-2 and J usage is TRBJ2-7; unclear D gene. The CDR3 runs 14 residues. The ends were cut back, 0 bases at V and 0 bases at J, with 6 bases in the middle. Germline CDR1 reads SGHTA; CDR2 reads FQGNSA. Here the CDR3 reads CASSLAAVSYEQYF. Here the CDR3 DNA reads TGTGCCAGCAGCTTAGCGGCAGTCTCCTACGAGCAGTACTTC.

The V gene is TRBV12-3 or TRBV12-4, the J gene TRBJ1-3; TRBD1 matches 7 bases. The CDR3 contains 13 residues. V shed 3 bases, J shed 4 bases, and the junction held 0 bases outside the gene matches. The CDR3 here is CASSLGQGNTIYF. The DNA for the CDR3 is TGTGCCAGCAGTTTGGGACAGGGAAACACCATATATTTT.

J is TRBJ1-5 and V is TRBV19; weak D call: TRBD1 (6 bases). CDR3 length equals 14 residues. Trimming removed 6 bases from V and 6 bases from J, with 15 bases in between. The germline V gene encodes CDR1 LNHDA and CDR2 SQIVND (reference sequence). The CDR3 region has the DNA TGTGCCAGTAGCTTAGGTGGGGGCTTTCAGCCCCAGCATTTT. It translates to CASSLGGGFQPQHF.

The rearrangement joins TRBV18 to TRBJ2-1, with 7 bases identical to TRBD1. This CDR3 region has 19 residues. After removal of 1 base from V and 6 bases from J, the junction contained 18 bases not matched to a gene. Per germline, CDR1 KGHSH and CDR2 LQKENI. The CDR3 sequence: CASSPLEYTPTGPRNEQFF. For the CDR3, the DNA is TGTGCCAGCTCACCACTCGAATATACGCCGACAGGGCCCCGCAATGAGCAGTTCTTC.